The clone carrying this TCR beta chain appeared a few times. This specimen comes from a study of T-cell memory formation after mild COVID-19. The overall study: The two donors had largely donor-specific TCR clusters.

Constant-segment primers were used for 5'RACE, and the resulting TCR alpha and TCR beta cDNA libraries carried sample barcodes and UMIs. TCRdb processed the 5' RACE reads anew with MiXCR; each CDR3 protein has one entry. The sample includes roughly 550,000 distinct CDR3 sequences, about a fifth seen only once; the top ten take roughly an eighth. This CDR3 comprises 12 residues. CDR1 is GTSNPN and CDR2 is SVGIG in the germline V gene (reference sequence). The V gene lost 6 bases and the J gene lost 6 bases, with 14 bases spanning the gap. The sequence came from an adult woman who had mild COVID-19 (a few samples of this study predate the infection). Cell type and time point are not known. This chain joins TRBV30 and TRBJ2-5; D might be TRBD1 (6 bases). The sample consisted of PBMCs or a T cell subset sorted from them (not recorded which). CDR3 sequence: CACEQGAKTQYF. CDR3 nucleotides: TGTGCCTGCGAACAGGGCGCGAAGACCCAGTACTTC.